The rows below give T cell receptor beta chains drawn from one sample of a study of low-dose radiotherapy and immunotherapy resistance in tumors. Each CDR3 protein is one row after TCRdb ran MiXCR on the reads. In the table there are under 110,000 distinct CDR3 sequences, around 20% of which are singletons. This specimen was PBMCs, taken after low-dose radiotherapy plus immunotherapy. These receptors all come from a male donor with prostate cancer. The CDR3 runs from the conserved cysteine through the conserved F or W. The D gene is left open where the match is weak. Rows give clone size only sometimes, using once, few, many, or a class for an expanded clone.

d_call j_call clone_size cdr3_length v_call cdr3_nt cdr3_aa
TRBD1 TRBJ2-2 many 17 TRBV19 TGTGCCAGTAGCACCTCCCCGGGACAGGGGTACACCGGGGAGCTGTTTTTT CASSTSPGQGYTGELFF
TRBD1 TRBJ2-1 many 14 TRBV4-1 TGCGCCAGCGCATGGGGGACAGGGCGCAATGAGCAGTTCTTC CASAWGTGRNEQFF
- TRBJ2-7 many 14 TRBV19 TGTGCCAGTAGAACGGCAGACCAAGCCTACGAGCAGTACTTC CASRTADQAYEQYF
TRBD2 TRBJ2-5 many 16 TRBV5-4 TGTGCCAGCAGCCGTCCGGGACTAGCGGGGGGAGAGACCCAGTACTTC CASSRPGLAGGETQYF
TRBD1 TRBJ1-1 many 14 TRBV7-6 TGTGCCGGCTCGACAGGGGGCGGTGACACTGAAGCTTTCTTT CAGSTGGGDTEAFF
- TRBJ2-7 many 13 TRBV20-1 TGCAGTGCTAGCGGGTCGGGTTTGGACGAGCAGTACTTC CSASGSGLDEQYF
- TRBJ2-7 many 13 TRBV6-5 TGTGCCAGCAAGAGGGCCCTCAACTACGAGCAGTACTTC CASKRALNYEQYF
TRBD1 TRBJ1-5 many 16 TRBV5-8 TGTGCCAGCAGCACAGGACAGGGGGCCAGGGGTCAGCCCCAGCATTTT CASSTGQGARGQPQHF
TRBD1 TRBJ2-7 - 16 TRBV24-1 TGTGCCAGCAGTTCCGTCCGAAGACAGGGTTCCTACGAGCAGTACTTC CASSSVRRQGSYEQYF
TRBD1 TRBJ2-1 few 15 TRBV25-1 TGTGCCAGCAGAGAATCCGGGACAGGGATCAAGGAGCAGTTCTTC CASRESGTGIKEQFF
- TRBJ1-2 many 11 TRBV6-5 TGTGCCAGCAGTTACGGGTGGGGCTACACCTTC CASSYGWGYTF
- TRBJ1-6 - 14 TRBV2 TGTGCCAGCAGTGAGAGGGCAGATAATTCACCCCTCCACTTT CASSERADNSPLHF
- TRBJ2-3 many 14 TRBV7-8 TGTGCCAGCAGCACCTCATCTAACACAGATACGCAGTATTTT CASSTSSNTDTQYF
- TRBJ1-1 many 14 TRBV15 TGTGCCACCAGCAGAGACCGAGGCCACACTGAAGCTTTCTTT CATSRDRGHTEAFF
- TRBJ1-2 many 12 TRBV5-4 TGTGCCAGCAGCACCCGCGGCACCGTGGGCACCTTC CASSTRGTVGTF
- TRBJ2-5 - 14 TRBV6-1 TGTGCCAGCAGTGAAAGAGGTCGAGGAGAGACCCAGTACTTC CASSERGRGETQYF
TRBD2 TRBJ2-2 - 15 TRBV2 TGTGCCAGCAGTGAATATCGGGGGGGTACCGGGGAGCTGTTTTTT CASSEYRGGTGELFF
- TRBJ2-7 many 12 TRBV30 TGTGCCTGGGGGTTCCTTGGAGACGAGCAGTACTTC CAWGFLGDEQYF
TRBD1 TRBJ2-1 many 15 TRBV5-1 TGCGCCAGCAGCGGTACGGGACAGTCTGGCGATGAGCAGTTCTTC CASSGTGQSGDEQFF
TRBD2 TRBJ2-7 many 13 TRBV10-3 TGTGCCTTAGGGCGGGGGGACTCCTACGAGCAGTACTTC CALGRGDSYEQYF
- TRBJ2-7 many 16 TRBV6-2/TRBV6-3 TGTGCCAGCAGTACCGGGCGGTTGGGTTTAGCCTACGAGCAGTACTTC CASSTGRLGLAYEQYF
- TRBJ2-7 many 12 TRBV2 TGTGCCAGCACCAGGACAGTGTACGAGCAGTACTTC CASTRTVYEQYF
TRBD2 TRBJ2-1 many 17 TRBV5-4 TGTGCCAGCAGCTTGGATGGGGCCGGGGGGTCTTACAATGAGCAGTTCTTC CASSLDGAGGSYNEQFF
TRBD1 TRBJ1-4 many 15 TRBV27 TGTGCCAGCAGTCCGATCGGACAGGGGAGGGAAAAACTGTTTTTT CASSPIGQGREKLFF